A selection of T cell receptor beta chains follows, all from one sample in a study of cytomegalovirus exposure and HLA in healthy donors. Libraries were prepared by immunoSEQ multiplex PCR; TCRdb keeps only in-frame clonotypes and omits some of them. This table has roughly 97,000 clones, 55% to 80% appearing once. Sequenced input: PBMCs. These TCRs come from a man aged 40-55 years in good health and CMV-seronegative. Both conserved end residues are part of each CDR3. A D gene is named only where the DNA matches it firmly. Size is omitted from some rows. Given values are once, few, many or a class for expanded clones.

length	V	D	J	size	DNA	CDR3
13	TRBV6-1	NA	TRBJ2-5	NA	TGTGCCAGCAACTCGATGTTTAGAGAGACCCAGTACTTC	CASNSMFRETQYF
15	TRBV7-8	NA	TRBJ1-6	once	TGTGCCAGCAGACCCGGCCCCGAGGATAATTCACCCCTCCACTTT	CASRPGPEDNSPLHF
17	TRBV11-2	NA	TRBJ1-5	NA	TGTGCCAGCAGCTTAGATCTCCCCAGGGGTATCAGTCAGCCCCAGCATTTT	CASSLDLPRGISQPQHF
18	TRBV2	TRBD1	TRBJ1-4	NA	TGTGCCAGCAACTACCGGGACAGGGTCTCCCCAACTAATGAAAAACTGTTTTTT	CASNYRDRVSPTNEKLFF
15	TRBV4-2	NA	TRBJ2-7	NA	TGTGCCAGCAGCCAAGATCGACGAGCGCTGAGAGAGCAGTACTTC	CASSQDRRALREQYF
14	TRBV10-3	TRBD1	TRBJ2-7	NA	TGTGCCATCAGTGGGGGACAGGGGGTAGGTTGGTGGTACTTC	CAISGGQGVGWWYF
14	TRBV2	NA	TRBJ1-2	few	TGTGCCAGCAGTGTAGAGGGTATACTCTATGGCTACACCTTC	CASSVEGILYGYTF
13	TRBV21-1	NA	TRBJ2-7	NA	TGTGCCAGCAGCACTAGCGGGGGGCACGAGCAGTACTTC	CASSTSGGHEQYF
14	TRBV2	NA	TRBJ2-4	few	TGTGCCAGCAGTGGGCTAGCCGCCAAAAACATTCAGTACTTC	CASSGLAAKNIQYF
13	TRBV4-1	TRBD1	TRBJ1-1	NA	TGCGCCAGCAGCCAGGGCAGGGGGTGGGAAGCTTTCTTT	CASSQGRGWEAFF
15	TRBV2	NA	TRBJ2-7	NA	TGTGCCAGGGGCGTGAAAGCGGGTGTCGCCTACGAGCAGTACTTC	CARGVKAGVAYEQYF
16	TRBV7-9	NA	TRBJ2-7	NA	TGTGCCAGCAGCTTGCACTCAGGGGATCCCCTATACGAGCAGTACTTC	CASSLHSGDPLYEQYF
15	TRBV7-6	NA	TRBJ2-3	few	TGTGCCAGCAGCTTACCCTCACAGTACACAGATACGCAGTATTTT	CASSLPSQYTDTQYF
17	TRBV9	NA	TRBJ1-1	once	TGTGCCAGCAGCGTAGCTGGGCGAAGTGACATGAACACTGAAGCTTTCTTT	CASSVAGRSDMNTEAFF
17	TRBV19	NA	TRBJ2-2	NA	TGTGCCAGTAGAATGAGGGTAGCCACTTCAGACACCGGGGAGCTGTTTTTT	CASRMRVATSDTGELFF
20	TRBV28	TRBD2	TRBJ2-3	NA	TGTGCCAGCAGTTTGCGGGGACTAGCGGGGGGGCCTTCGAGCACAGATACGCAGTATTTT	CASSLRGLAGGPSSTDTQYF
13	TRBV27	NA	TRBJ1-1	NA	TGTGCCAGCAGTTTCCAGCGGGGGGGACACGCTTTCTTT	CASSFQRGGHAFF
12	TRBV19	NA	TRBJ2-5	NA	TGTGCCAGTAGTAAGGGAGGAGAGACCCAGTACTTC	CASSKGGETQYF
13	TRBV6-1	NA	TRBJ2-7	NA	TGTGCCAGCAGTGTGAGGACTGCTAACGAGCAGTACTTC	CASSVRTANEQYF
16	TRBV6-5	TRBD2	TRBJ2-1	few	TGTGCCAGCAGTTATACAGGGACTAGTTCCGTTGGTGAGCAGTTCTTC	CASSYTGTSSVGEQFF
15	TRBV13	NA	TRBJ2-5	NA	TGTGCCAGCAGCTTAAGCGGCTTGGCACAAGAGACCCAGTACTTC	CASSLSGLAQETQYF
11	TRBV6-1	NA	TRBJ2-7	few	TGTGCCAGCAGGGAATATTACGAGCAGTACTTC	CASREYYEQYF
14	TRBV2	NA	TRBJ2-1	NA	TGTGCCAGCAGGTACCGGGTCCTGAACAATGAGCAGTTCTTC	CASRYRVLNNEQFF
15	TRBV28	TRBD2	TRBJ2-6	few	TGTGCCAGCTGCGCCGGGGGGGACGGGGCCAACGTCCTGACTTTC	CASCAGGDGANVLTF
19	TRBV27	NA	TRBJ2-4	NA	TGTGCCAGCAGTTTTCGCGGCCCGATGCGGCTTATAGCCAAAAACATTCAGTACTTC	CASSFRGPMRLIAKNIQYF
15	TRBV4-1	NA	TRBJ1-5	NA	TGCGCCAGCAGCCCCCGGGAGGTTAGCAATCAGCCCCAGCATTTT	CASSPREVSNQPQHF
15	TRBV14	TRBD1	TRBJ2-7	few	TGTGCCAGCAGCCAGGGTATGACAGGGGGCTACGAGCAGTACTTC	CASSQGMTGGYEQYF
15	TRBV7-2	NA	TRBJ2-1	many	TGTGCCAGCAGCTTAGACAGGGTTAAAGGACGGGAGCAGTTCTTC	CASSLDRVKGREQFF
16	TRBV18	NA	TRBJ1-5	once	TGTGCCAGCTCCGCGTCCGCCCAGGGTCTACATCAGCCCCAGCATTTT	CASSASAQGLHQPQHF
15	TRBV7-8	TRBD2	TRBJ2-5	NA	TGTGCCAGCAGCTTGACTAGCGGGGAGCAAGAGACCCAGTACTTC	CASSLTSGEQETQYF
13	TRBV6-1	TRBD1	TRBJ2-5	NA	TGTGCCAGCAGTGACCCGCAGGGGGTGTCCCAGTACTTC	CASSDPQGVSQYF
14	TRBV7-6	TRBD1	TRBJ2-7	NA	TGTGCCAGCAGCTCCGGGACAGGGGGCAGGGAGCAGTACTTC	CASSSGTGGREQYF
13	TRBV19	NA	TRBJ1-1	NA	TGTGCCAGTACTCCCCGAACAGAACAAAAAGCTTTCTTT	CASTPRTEQKAFF
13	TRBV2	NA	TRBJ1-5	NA	TGTGCCAGCAGTGTGGCAAACAATCAGCCCCAGCATTTT	CASSVANNQPQHF
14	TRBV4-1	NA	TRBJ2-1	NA	TGCGCCAGCAGCCAAGAGGGGAGAGGCAATGAGCAGTTCTTC	CASSQEGRGNEQFF
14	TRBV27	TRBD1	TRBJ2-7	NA	TGTGCCAGCAGCCGGACAGGGGGCATCTACGAGCAGTACTTC	CASSRTGGIYEQYF
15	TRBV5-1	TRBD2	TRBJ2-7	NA	TGCGCCAGCAGCCCGGGGTTGGGGGGGTACGACGAGCAGTACTTC	CASSPGLGGYDEQYF
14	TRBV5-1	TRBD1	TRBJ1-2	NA	TGCGCCAGCAGTTTACAGGGGGCAGACTATGGCTACACCTTC	CASSLQGADYGYTF
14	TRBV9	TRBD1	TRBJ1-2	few	TGTGCCAGCAGCGTACAACAGGGGGCCTATGGCTACACCTTC	CASSVQQGAYGYTF
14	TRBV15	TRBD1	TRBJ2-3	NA	TGTGCCACCAGCGGACAGGGGGCATTTGATACGCAGTATTTT	CATSGQGAFDTQYF
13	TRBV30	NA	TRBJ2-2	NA	TGTGCCTGGAGTGTACCTGGTAGCGGGGAGCTGTTTTTT	CAWSVPGSGELFF
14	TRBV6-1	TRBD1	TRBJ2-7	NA	TGTGCCAGCAGGGCTGGACAGGCCCGCTACGAGCAGTACTTC	CASRAGQARYEQYF
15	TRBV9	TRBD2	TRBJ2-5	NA	TGTGCCAGCAGCGTAGCGGGGGGGTACCAAGAGACCCAGTACTTC	CASSVAGGYQETQYF
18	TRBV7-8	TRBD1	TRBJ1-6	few	TGTGCCAGCAGCTTAGGTTTCCCGGGACAGGGGGATGGTTCACCCCTCCACTTT	CASSLGFPGQGDGSPLHF
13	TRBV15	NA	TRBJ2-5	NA	TGTGCCACCAGCCCCCAGAGAGGGGAGACCCAGTACTTC	CATSPQRGETQYF
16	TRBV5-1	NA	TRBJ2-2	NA	TGCGCCAGCAGCTCCCCTCTCTGGGAGAGCACCGGGGAGCTGTTTTTT	CASSSPLWESTGELFF
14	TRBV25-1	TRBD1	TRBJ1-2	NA	TGTGCCAGCAGGCCACAGGGGATCAACTATGGCTACACCTTC	CASRPQGINYGYTF
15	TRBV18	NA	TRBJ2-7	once	TGTGCCAGCTCACCTCCCTCAGGGGAGTTGTACGAGCAGTACTTC	CASSPPSGELYEQYF
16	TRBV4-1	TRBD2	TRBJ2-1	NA	TGCGCCAGCAGCCAAGATACCAGCGGGGGGGGACACGAGCAGTTCTTC	CASSQDTSGGGHEQFF